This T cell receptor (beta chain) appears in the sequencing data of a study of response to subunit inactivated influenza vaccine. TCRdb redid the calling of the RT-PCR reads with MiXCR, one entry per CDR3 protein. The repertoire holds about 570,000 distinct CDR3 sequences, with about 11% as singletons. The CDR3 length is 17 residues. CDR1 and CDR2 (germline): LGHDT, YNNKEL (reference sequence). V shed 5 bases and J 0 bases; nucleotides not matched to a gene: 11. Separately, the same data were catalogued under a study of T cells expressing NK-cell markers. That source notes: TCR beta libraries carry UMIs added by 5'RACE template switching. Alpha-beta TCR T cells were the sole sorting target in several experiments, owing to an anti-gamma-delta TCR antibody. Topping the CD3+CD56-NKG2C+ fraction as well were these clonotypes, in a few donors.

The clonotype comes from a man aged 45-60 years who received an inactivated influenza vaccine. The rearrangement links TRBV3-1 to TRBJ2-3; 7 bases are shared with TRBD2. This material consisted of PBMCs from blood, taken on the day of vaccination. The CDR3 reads CASSFPGGTTSTDTQYF. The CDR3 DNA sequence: TGTGCCAGCAGCTTCCCCGGGGGGACCACTAGCACAGATACGCAGTATTTT.